The sequence of this TCR beta chain was determined in a study of a mutant IDH1 vaccine in newly diagnosed glioma. Turning to this clone: The antigen is unknown.

Profiled with immunoSEQ multiplex PCR; TCRdb holds only in-frame clones, not every one. The table lists some 70,000 clones, around 82% of them singletons. From germline, CDR1 is MDHEN and CDR2 SYDVKM. V dropped 6 bases and J dropped 7 bases, with 13 bases sitting between them. The CDR3 covers 13 residues. Time point defined: week 23, last vaccination. A single vaccine dose contained 300 ug of mutant IDH1 20-mer peptide, and topical imiquimod was used with it. Donors harbored newly found WHO grade 3 or 4 IDH1-mutant, ATRX-lost astrocytomas. This specimen was PBMCs, taken from a glioma patient whose treatment included an IDH1 peptide vaccine. The chain employs TRBV28 and TRBJ1-5; D possibly corresponds to TRBD1 (6 bases). The sequence was obtained from a man aged 18 to 30 with glioma. As DNA, the CDR3 is TGTGCCAGCAGGTCAGGGGTCCGACAGCCCCAGCATTTT. Translating it yields CASRSGVRQPQHF.